The clone carrying this T cell receptor beta chain appeared many times. Antigen specificity is unknown. This sample is drawn from a study of neurological immune-mediated disorders. In TCRdb, the 5' RACE reads were re-called with MiXCR into one record per CDR3 protein. Of 70,000 to 90,000 distinct CDR3 sequences listed, about 5.5% are singletons. General study points: No CDR3 amino acid sequences were shared by expanded clones across subjects, suggesting private repertoires in all groups.

The unsorted libraries were prepared from 2 million PBMCs (stored at -80 C). The source is a woman aged 25-40 years with multiple sclerosis. The sample consisted of PBMCs.

The CDR3 DNA reads TGTGCCAGCAGTTTCCTTAATGAAAAACTGTTTTTT. This translates into CASSFLNEKLFF. The chain couples TRBV27 to TRBJ1-4; D remains unclear. From germline, CDR1 is MNHEY and CDR2 SMNVEV (reference sequence). Trimming pared 3 bases from V and 4 bases from J, leaving 3 bases between. The CDR3 length is 12 residues.